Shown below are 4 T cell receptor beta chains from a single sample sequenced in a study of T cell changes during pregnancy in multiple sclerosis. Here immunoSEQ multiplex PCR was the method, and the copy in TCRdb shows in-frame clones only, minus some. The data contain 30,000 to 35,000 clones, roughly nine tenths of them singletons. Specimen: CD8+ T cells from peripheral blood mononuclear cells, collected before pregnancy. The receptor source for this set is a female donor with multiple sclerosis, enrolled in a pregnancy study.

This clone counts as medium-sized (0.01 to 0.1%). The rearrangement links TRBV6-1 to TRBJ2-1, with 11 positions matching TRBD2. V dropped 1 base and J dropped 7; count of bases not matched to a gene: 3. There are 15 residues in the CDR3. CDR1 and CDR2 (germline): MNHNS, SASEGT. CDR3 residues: CASSEGLAGSNEQFF. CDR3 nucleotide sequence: TGTGCCAGCAGTGAAGGACTAGCGGGGAGTAATGAGCAGTTCTTC.

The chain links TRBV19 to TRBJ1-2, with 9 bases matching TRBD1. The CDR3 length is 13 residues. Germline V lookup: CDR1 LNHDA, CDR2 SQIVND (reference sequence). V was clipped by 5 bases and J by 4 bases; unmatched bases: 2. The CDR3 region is CASSVDRGYGYTF. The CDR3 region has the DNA TGTGCCAGTAGTGTGGACAGGGGCTATGGCTACACCTTC.

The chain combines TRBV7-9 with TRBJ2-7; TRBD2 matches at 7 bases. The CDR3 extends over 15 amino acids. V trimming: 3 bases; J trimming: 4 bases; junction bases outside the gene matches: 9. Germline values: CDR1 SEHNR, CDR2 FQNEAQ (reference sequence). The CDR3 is CASSFGEGRQYEQYF. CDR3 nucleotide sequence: TGTGCCAGCAGCTTTGGGGAGGGCCGGCAGTACGAGCAGTACTTC.

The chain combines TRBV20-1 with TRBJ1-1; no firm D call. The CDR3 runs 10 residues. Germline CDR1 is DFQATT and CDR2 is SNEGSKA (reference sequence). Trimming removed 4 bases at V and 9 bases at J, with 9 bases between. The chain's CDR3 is CSAIRVQAFF. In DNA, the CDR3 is TGCAGTGCTATCCGGGTACAAGCTTTCTTT.